Sequencing of this T cell receptor (beta chain) was carried out in a study of preoperative IRX-2 immunotherapy in early breast cancer. Sample treatment: preoperative locoregional IRX-2 cytokine immunotherapy. This phase Ib study tested locoregional IRX-2 cytokine immunotherapy given before surgery. Clones were read by immunoSEQ multiplex PCR, and TCRdb kept only the in-frame ones, dropping some. The sample consists of about 45,000 clones, about 80% of them appearing once. The junction had 7 bases not matched to a gene; V was cut back by 5 bases and J by 6 bases. This CDR3 is built from 16 residues. The germline gives CDR1 MNHGY, CDR2 SAAAGT.

This specimen was tumor tissue, taken after IRX-2 immunotherapy. The chain carries TRBV6-8 and TRBJ1-6; TRBD1 matches at 10 bases. The clonotype originates from a human donor with breast cancer. CDR3 protein: CASSRDRGPPNSPLHF. CDR3 nucleotides: TGTGCCAGCAGTAGAGACAGGGGGCCCCCTAATTCACCCCTCCACTTT.